Each of the 31 T cell receptor beta chains below was sequenced from the same sample in a study of cytomegalovirus exposure and HLA in healthy donors. Vbeta (60) and Jbeta (13) primers were used in the PCR. Clones were read by immunoSEQ multiplex PCR, and TCRdb kept only the in-frame ones, dropping some. In the table there are over 110,000 clones, over 75% of which are singletons. Sequencing was performed on PBMCs. All receptors come from a male donor in good health and CMV-seronegative.

The chain has TRBV30 and TRBJ1-2, with 8 bases matching TRBD1. Per germline, CDR1 GTSNPN and CDR2 SVGIG (reference sequence). The CDR3 sequence is 14 residues long. V dropped 3 bases and J dropped 3; count of bases not matched to a gene: 6. The CDR3 DNA reads as TGTGCCTGGAGGCCAGGGGGCTCGGACTATGGCTACACCTTC. It codes for CAWRPGGSDYGYTF.

The chain joins TRBV18 to TRBJ1-2; 11 bases are shared with TRBD1. CDR1 is KGHSH and CDR2 is LQKENI in the germline V gene. V was pared by 4 bases and J by 2 bases, with 3 bases of the junction left unmatched. The CDR3 consists of 15 residues. CDR3 loop: CASSLGQGANYGYTF. The CDR3 DNA reads as TGTGCCAGCTCACTCGGACAGGGGGCAAACTATGGCTACACCTTC.

The CDR3, as DNA: TGTGCCAGCAGTTTAAGTGACAGATATGGCTACACCTTC. It encodes CASSLSDRYGYTF. The J gene is TRBJ1-2, the V gene TRBV27; maybe TRBD1 (5 bases). The V end lost 2 bases, the J end lost 5 bases, and 9 bases lay between the germline ends. The germline CDR1 and CDR2 sequences are MNHEY and SMNVEV (reference sequence). There are 13 residues in the CDR3.

The V gene is TRBV7-3, the J gene TRBJ2-1; 7 bases line up with TRBD2. Trimming cost V 2 bases and J 4 bases; bases outside gene matches: 5. The V gene's germline CDR1 is SGHTA and CDR2 FQGTGA. This CDR3 has 15 amino acids. The CDR3 loop reads CASSLGAGSYNEQFF. As DNA, the CDR3 is TGTGCCAGCAGCTTAGGAGCGGGGTCTTACAATGAGCAGTTCTTC.

This clone was seen a single time. The V and J genes are TRBV5-4 and TRBJ2-1; D gene unclear. The CDR3 totals 11 residues. Between the trimmed V and J ends, which lost 1 base and 8 bases, there was a span of 4 bases. Germline V gives CDR1 SGHNT, CDR2 YYREEE (reference sequence). CDR3 bases: TGTGCCAGCAGCTTGAGAGATGAGCAGTTCTTC. Translating gives CASSLRDEQFF.

The chain is built from TRBV11-2 and TRBJ2-7; D not resolved. This CDR3 is 12 amino acids long. CDR1 SGHAT and CDR2 FQNNGV come from the germline V gene. The V end lost 5 bases, the J end lost 4 bases, and 9 bases lay between the germline ends. The CDR3 loop reads CASSPPNYEQYF. CDR3 DNA sequence: TGTGCCAGCAGCCCACCTAATTACGAGCAGTACTTC.

The table lists this clone with a few counts. V gene TRBV19 combines with J gene TRBJ1-2, with 9 nucleotides matching TRBD1. Germline V gene data show CDR1 as LNHDA and CDR2 as SQIVND (reference sequence). This CDR3 has 13 amino acids. J lost 4 bases, V lost 6 bases, and 3 bases had no gene match. CDR3 sequence: CASSQTGGYGYTF. Here the CDR3 DNA reads TGTGCCAGTAGCCAGACAGGGGGCTATGGCTACACCTTC.

The CDR3 DNA follows: TGTGCCAGCAGCCCACGACAGGGTGAAACCTACGAGCAGTACTTC. The encoded protein is CASSPRQGETYEQYF. The gene calls are TRBV7-9 and TRBJ2-7; 7 nucleotides line up with TRBD1. CDR1 and CDR2 from the germline V gene are SEHNR and FQNEAQ (reference sequence). The junction had 9 bases not matched to a gene; V was cut back by 5 bases and J by 2 bases. CDR3 length: 15 amino acids.

The chain couples TRBV28 to TRBJ2-1; 10 bases match TRBD2. V gave up 5 bases and J gave up 0 bases; unmatched junction bases: 4. Germline loops: CDR1 MDHEN, CDR2 SYDVKM. The CDR3 length is 16 residues. Here the CDR3 DNA reads TGTGCCAGCAGTCCTAGCGGGAGTTTCTCCTACAATGAGCAGTTCTTC. Encoded protein: CASSPSGSFSYNEQFF.

The CDR3 sequence is CASSFSQEQYF. The CDR3 nucleotides are TGTGCCAGCAGCTTTTCCCAGGAGCAGTACTTC. The V and J genes are TRBV11-2 and TRBJ2-7; D call uncertain. This CDR3 has 11 residues. With 3 bases removed from V and 7 bases from J, the gap between germline ends came to 7 bases. Per germline, CDR1 SGHAT and CDR2 FQNNGV.

This chain joins TRBV5-1 and TRBJ2-7; the match to TRBD2 covers 8 bases. This CDR3 contains 15 residues. V gave up 4 bases and J gave up 6 bases; unmatched junction bases: 12. Germline CDR1 is SGHRS and CDR2 is YFSETQ. Here the CDR3 DNA reads TGCGCCAGCAGCAAGTCGGGGGGGAGTAAGGGCGAGCAGTACTTC. Residues: CASSKSGGSKGEQYF.

A single count supports this clone. The CDR3 here is CASTGLAGSTDTQYF. CDR3 sequence (DNA): TGTGCCAGTACTGGACTAGCGGGGAGCACAGATACGCAGTATTTT. The chain uses TRBV19 and TRBJ2-3; 12 bases are a match to TRBD2. Germline-derived CDR1 and CDR2 are LNHDA and SQIVND (reference sequence). V dropped 7 bases and J dropped 0; count of bases not matched to a gene: 2. This CDR3 is 15 amino acids long. The variable domain in full, with the rest retrieved from reference TRBV19 and TRBJ2-3, is DGGITQSPKYLFRKEGQNVTLSCEQNLNHDAMYWYRQDPGQGLRLIYYSQIVNDFQKGDIAEGYSVSREKKESFPLTVTSAQKNPTAFYLCASTGLAGSTDTQYFGPGTRLTVL.

This clone has only one observation. The chain combines TRBV5-1 with TRBJ2-7; TRBD1 matches at 8 bases. The V gene end was trimmed by 1 base and the J gene end by 3 bases; junction bases not matched to a gene: 0. The CDR3 extends over 13 amino acids. Germline CDR1 and CDR2: SGHRS and YFSETQ. CDR3 coding DNA: TGCGCCAGCAGCTTGACAGGGGGCTACGAGCAGTACTTC. It codes for CASSLTGGYEQYF.

The chain combines TRBV19 with TRBJ2-3; TRBD1 might be the D (5 bases). The CDR3 is made up of 13 amino acids. Germline CDR1 is LNHDA and CDR2 is SQIVND (reference sequence). Deletions cut 3 bases from V and 3 bases from J, with 7 bases between. The CDR3 protein is CASSIQGTDTQYF. Written as DNA, the CDR3 is TGTGCCAGTAGTATCCAGGGTACAGATACGCAGTATTTT.

This clone was observed a handful of times. The V and J genes are TRBV4-3 and TRBJ1-1, with a weak D call TRBD1 (5 bases). The CDR3 loop spans 15 amino acids. Germline values: CDR1 LGHNA, CDR2 YSLEER. V lost 8 bases and J 2 bases, leaving 18 bases between the germline ends. The CDR3 loop is CASPRKTAQNTEAFF. CDR3 DNA sequence: TGCGCCAGCCCCAGAAAGACAGCCCAAAACACTGAAGCTTTCTTT.

V gene TRBV30 combines with J gene TRBJ2-7; 12 bases agree with TRBD1. Trimming removed 5 bases from V and 7 bases from J; junction bases left unmatched: 6. CDR3 length: 13 residues. The germline V gene encodes CDR1 GTSNPN and CDR2 SVGIG (reference sequence). The CDR3 loop reads CAWSRDRGLEQYF. The CDR3 nucleotides read TGTGCCTGGTCAAGGGACAGGGGGCTTGAGCAGTACTTC.

This clone appeared a few times. The chain uses TRBV11-2 and TRBJ1-3, with no clear D. Germline CDR1 and CDR2: SGHAT and FQNNGV. This CDR3 has 15 amino acids. The ends were cut back, 1 base at V and 5 bases at J, with 12 bases in the middle. The CDR3 is CASSLGASGRNTIYF. For the CDR3, the DNA is TGTGCCAGCAGCTTAGGGGCCTCTGGGCGAAACACCATATATTTT.

The J gene is TRBJ2-7, the V gene TRBV6-1; a weak D match, TRBD2 (6 bases). V dropped 8 bases and J dropped 0 bases, with 11 bases sitting between them. The germline CDR1 and CDR2 sequences are MNHNS and SASEGT. CDR3 size: 13 residues. The CDR3, as DNA: TGTGCCAGCGGGGACTTCTCCTCCTACGAGCAGTACTTC. Amino acid sequence: CASGDFSSYEQYF.

The rearrangement links TRBV18 to TRBJ2-5, with 11 positions matching TRBD2. Germline V lookup: CDR1 KGHSH, CDR2 LQKENI. This CDR3 has 18 residues. J lost 1 base, V lost 4 bases, and 11 bases had no gene match. CDR3 bases: TGTGCCAGCTCACGTCGAAGCCCGACTAGCGGGACCCAAGAGACCCAGTACTTC. It codes for CASSRRSPTSGTQETQYF.

The chain has TRBV7-3 and TRBJ2-1; 8 bases align to TRBD2. The CDR3 is 15 amino acids. Losses at the gene ends were 4 bases for V and 3 bases for J; bases not matched to a gene: 5. CDR1 and CDR2 (germline): SGHTA, FQGTGA. The DNA of the CDR3 is TGTGCCAGCAGCTCCATGGCGGGAGGCTACAATGAGCAGTTCTTC. Protein: CASSSMAGGYNEQFF.

V gene TRBV4-3 combines with J gene TRBJ2-1; 7 positions match TRBD2. The germline gives CDR1 LGHNA, CDR2 YSLEER. This CDR3 region has 16 residues. V dropped 1 base and J dropped 7; count of bases not matched to a gene: 10. CDR3 DNA: TGCGCCAGCAGCCAAGTTTGGGGGGGACTTAGGAATGAGCAGTTCTTC. Protein sequence: CASSQVWGGLRNEQFF.

The V and J genes are TRBV11-2 and TRBJ2-3; the match to TRBD2 covers 11 bases. The CDR3 runs 18 residues. V lost 5 bases, J lost 0 bases, and 10 bases stayed unmatched. Germline values: CDR1 SGHAT, CDR2 FQNNGV. The CDR3 is CASSPGTSGWPSTDTQYF. The CDR3 DNA reads TGTGCCAGCAGCCCCGGGACTAGCGGATGGCCTAGCACAGATACGCAGTATTTT.

V and J are TRBV12-5 and TRBJ2-2; D gene ambiguous. V lost 1 base to trimming and J lost 7 bases, with 7 bases between them. CDR1 is LGHNT, CDR2 FRNRAP, per germline. The CDR3 sequence is 13 residues long. The CDR3 DNA follows: TGTGCTAGTGGTTTGGATCACAGCGGGGAGCTGTTTTTT. It specifies CASGLDHSGELFF.

The V call is TRBV7-8, the J call TRBJ2-3; 8 bases fit TRBD2. Per germline, CDR1 SGHVS and CDR2 FQNEAQ. There are 15 residues in the CDR3. Trimming cost V 2 bases and J 5 bases; bases outside gene matches: 6. In DNA form, the CDR3 reads TGTGCCAGCAGCTTAAGTACTAGCGGAATAGATACGCAGTATTTT. Encoded protein: CASSLSTSGIDTQYF.

The J gene is TRBJ2-7, the V gene TRBV4-3, with D possibly matching TRBD2 (6 bases). The length of the CDR3 is 15 residues. In germline, CDR1 is LGHNA, CDR2 YSLEER. Deletions cut 0 bases from V and 5 bases from J, with 14 bases between. The CDR3 is CASSQEAGRGDEQYF. The CDR3 DNA reads as TGCGCCAGCAGCCAAGAAGCCGGGAGAGGGGACGAGCAGTACTTC.

The chain is built from TRBV5-5 and TRBJ2-5; D remains unclear. V lost 2 bases to trimming and J lost 3 bases, with 11 bases between them. The CDR3 has 14 residues. Germline CDR1 SGHKS, CDR2 YYEKEE (reference sequence). The CDR3 coding sequence is TGTGCCAGCAGCTTTGGGCTATCTGAAGAGACCCAGTACTTC. Translating gives CASSFGLSEETQYF.

This clone was seen just once. In the same sample, other DNA sequences code for this CDR3. CDR3 DNA sequence: TGTGCCAGCAGCTTAGGCACAGGGCTGAATCAGCCCCAGCATTTT. It codes for CASSLGTGLNQPQHF. The rearrangement uses TRBV7-9 and TRBJ1-5; TRBD1 might be the D (6 bases). The germline CDR1 and CDR2 sequences are SEHNR and FQNEAQ (reference sequence). V lost 1 base and J 4 bases, leaving 11 bases between the germline ends. This CDR3 is built from 15 residues.

This clone was seen once. The rearrangement links TRBV21-1 to TRBJ2-7; the table's D gene call, TRBD2, was not cross checked with the DNA. TRBV21-1 is tagged as a pseudogene. The CDR3 is made up of 15 amino acids. The CDR3 DNA reads TGTGCCAGCAGCAAAAAACTAGCGGCCCCCTACGAGCAGTACTTC. Translation gives CASSKKLAAPYEQYF.

The V call is TRBV9, the J call TRBJ2-5, with D possibly matching TRBD2 (5 bases). The CDR3 covers 14 residues. Trimming removed 4 bases from V and 0 bases from J, with 10 bases in between. Germline V gene lookup returns CDR1 SGDLS and CDR2 YYNGEE. The CDR3 protein is CASSYRGYQETQYF. The CDR3 DNA reads TGTGCCAGCAGCTACCGGGGATACCAAGAGACCCAGTACTTC. The whole variable domain, remainder taken from reference TRBV9 and TRBJ2-5, is DSGVTQTPKHLITATGQRVTLRCSPRSGDLSVYWYQQSLDQGLQFLIQYYNGEERAKGNILERFSAQQFPDLHSELNLSSLELGDSALYFCASSYRGYQETQYFGPGTRLLVL.

The chain combines TRBV7-2 with TRBJ2-1; tentative D call: TRBD1 (6 bases). Trimming removed 5 bases at V and 6 bases at J, with 8 bases between. Germline CDR1 SGHTA, CDR2 FQGNSA. This CDR3 region has 12 residues. The CDR3 DNA follows: TGTGCCAGCAGCCAGGGGCCCAATGAGCAGTTCTTC. Amino acid sequence: CASSQGPNEQFF.

This sequence joins TRBV28 and TRBJ1-5, with unresolved D. V shed 4 bases and J shed 0 bases, with 10 bases lying between them. The CDR3 runs 15 residues. Germline CDR1 reads MDHEN; CDR2 reads SYDVKM. In DNA form, the CDR3 reads TGTGCCAGCAGTTCCCGCAGACTTAGCAATCAGCCCCAGCATTTT. Translating it yields CASSSRRLSNQPQHF.